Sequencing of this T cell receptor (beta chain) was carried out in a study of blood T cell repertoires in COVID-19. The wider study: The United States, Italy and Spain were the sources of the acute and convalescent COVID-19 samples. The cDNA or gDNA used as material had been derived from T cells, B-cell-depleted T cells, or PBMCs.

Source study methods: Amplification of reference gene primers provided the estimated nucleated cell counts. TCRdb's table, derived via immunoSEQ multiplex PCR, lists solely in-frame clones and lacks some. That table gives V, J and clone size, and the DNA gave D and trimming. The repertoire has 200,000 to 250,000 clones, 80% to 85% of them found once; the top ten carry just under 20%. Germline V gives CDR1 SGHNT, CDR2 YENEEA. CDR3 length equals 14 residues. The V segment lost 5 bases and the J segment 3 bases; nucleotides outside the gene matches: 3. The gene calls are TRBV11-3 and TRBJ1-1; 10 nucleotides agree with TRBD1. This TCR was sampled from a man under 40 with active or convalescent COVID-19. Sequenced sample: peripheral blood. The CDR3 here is CASSPGTGDTEAFF. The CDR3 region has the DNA TGTGCCAGCAGCCCCGGGACAGGGGACACTGAAGCTTTCTTT.